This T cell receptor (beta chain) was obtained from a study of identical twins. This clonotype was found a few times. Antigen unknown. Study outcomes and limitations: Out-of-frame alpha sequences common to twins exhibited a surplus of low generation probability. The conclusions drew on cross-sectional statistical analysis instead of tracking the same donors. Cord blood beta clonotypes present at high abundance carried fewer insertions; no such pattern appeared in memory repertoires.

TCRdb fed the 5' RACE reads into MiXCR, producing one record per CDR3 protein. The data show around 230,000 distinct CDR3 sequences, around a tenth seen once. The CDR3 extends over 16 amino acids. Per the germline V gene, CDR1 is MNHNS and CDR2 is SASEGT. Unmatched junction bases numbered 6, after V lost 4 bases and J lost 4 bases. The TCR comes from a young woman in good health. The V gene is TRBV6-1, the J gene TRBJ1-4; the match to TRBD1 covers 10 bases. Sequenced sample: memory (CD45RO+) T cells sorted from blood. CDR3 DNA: TGTGCCAGCAGTGGACAGGGGGCTCGGGATAATGAAAAACTGTTTTTT. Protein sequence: CASSGQGARDNEKLFF.